The next 10 T cell receptor beta chains were all read from a single sample in a study of OX40 agonist ivuxolimab in advanced cancers. Using immunoSEQ multiplex PCR, the repertoire was profiled, and TCRdb retains in-frame clones only, with some absent. The table shows fewer than 85,000 clones, with just under 90% occurring only once. The material was CD4+ or CD8+ T cells sorted from blood, obtained in a trial of the OX40 agonist ivuxolimab. The receptors derive from an adult with an advanced solid tumor such as melanoma, head and neck, liver or kidney cancer.

The chain recombines TRBV19 with TRBJ1-1; 7 bases agree with TRBD1. This CDR3 is 15 amino acids long. Germline loops: CDR1 LNHDA, CDR2 SQIVND (reference sequence). Germline trimming cut 2 bases from V and 2 bases from J; bases unmatched to any gene: 5. CDR3 sequence: CASSIWGQQNTEAFF. CDR3 DNA sequence: TGTGCCAGTAGTATATGGGGACAGCAAAACACTGAAGCTTTCTTT.

The chain carries TRBV5-6 and TRBJ2-1; D is unclear. The CDR3 covers 13 residues. The V gene lost 2 bases and the J gene lost 6 bases, with 9 bases spanning the gap. Germline loops: CDR1 SGHDT, CDR2 YYEEEE. The CDR3 nucleotides read TGTGCCAGCAGCTTAACTACCAGCAATGAGCAGTTCTTC. Translation: CASSLTTSNEQFF.

This chain uses TRBV6-5 with TRBJ2-7; the D gene is possibly TRBD2 (5 bases). The germline V gene has CDR1 MNHEY and CDR2 SVGAGI. The CDR3 totals 14 residues. V was trimmed by 2 bases and J by 0 bases, leaving 8 bases between them. The CDR3 reads CASSYRGFSYEQYF. DNA for the CDR3: TGTGCCAGCAGTTACCGAGGGTTCTCCTACGAGCAGTACTTC.

CDR3 loop: CASSMGLAGDEQFF. As DNA, the CDR3 is TGTGCCAGTAGTATGGGACTAGCGGGAGATGAGCAGTTCTTC. The rearrangement links TRBV19 to TRBJ2-1, with 14 bases matching TRBD2. Unmatched junction bases numbered 0, after V lost 3 bases and J lost 8 bases. Looked up from germline, CDR1 is LNHDA and CDR2 is SQIVND (reference sequence). The CDR3 spans 14 residues.

J is TRBJ2-3 and V is TRBV7-9; a weak D match, TRBD1 (6 bases). Germline V gene lookup returns CDR1 SEHNR and CDR2 FQNEAQ (reference sequence). The length of the CDR3 is 16 residues. Trimming cost V 1 base and J 5 bases, with 16 bases left between them. The CDR3 loop reads CASSLGRQVFQDTQYF. DNA for the CDR3: TGTGCCAGCAGCTTAGGGAGACAGGTTTTTCAAGATACGCAGTATTTT.

The CDR3, as DNA: TGTGCCTGGAGTGAGGGACTAGCGGGGGGTGAGCAGTTCTTC. This sequence encodes CAWSEGLAGGEQFF. The genes are TRBV30 and TRBJ2-1; 15 positions agree with TRBD2. The J segment lost 9 bases and the V segment lost 1 base, leaving 1 base of the junction unmatched. There are 14 residues in the CDR3. Germline-derived CDR1 and CDR2 are GTSNPN and SVGIG (reference sequence).

This clone appeared a few times. The chain links TRBV11-3 to TRBJ1-2; TRBD1 matches 9 bases. The CDR3 totals 14 residues. Germline lookup yields CDR1 SGHNT and CDR2 YENEEA. With V trimmed by 4 bases and J by 4 bases, 4 bases remained unmatched. CDR3 amino acids: CASSSTGGGYGYTF. The DNA of the CDR3 is TGTGCCAGCAGCTCCACAGGGGGCGGCTATGGCTACACCTTC.

The chain links TRBV29-1 to TRBJ1-1; no clear D. The CDR3 contains 10 residues. CDR1 SQVTM and CDR2 ANQGSEA come from the germline V gene. With 2 bases removed from V and 11 bases from J, the gap between germline ends came to 9 bases. CDR3 in amino acids: CSVENAEAFF. CDR3 nucleotides: TGCAGCGTTGAAAACGCGGAGGCTTTCTTT.

V usage is TRBV5-1 and J usage is TRBJ2-3, with D unclear. Germline V lookup: CDR1 SGHRS, CDR2 YFSETQ. The V gene lost 4 bases and the J gene lost 4 bases, with 10 bases spanning the gap. The CDR3 runs 13 residues. The CDR3 region is CASSLFRADTQYF. The CDR3 DNA follows: TGCGCCAGCAGCCTGTTCCGGGCAGATACGCAGTATTTT.

The chain employs TRBV4-1 and TRBJ2-1; D is unresolved. Germline V gene lookup returns CDR1 MGHRA and CDR2 YSYEKL. The CDR3 is made up of 13 amino acids. Trimming cost V 1 base and J 5 bases, with 6 bases left between them. In DNA, the CDR3 is TGCGCCAGCAGCCAAGTGACAAACAATGAGCAGTTCTTC. Translation gives CASSQVTNNEQFF.